One sample yielded the 16 T cell receptor beta chains listed below, sequenced in a study of cytomegalovirus exposure and HLA in healthy donors. Measured with immunoSEQ multiplex PCR; TCRdb has only the in-frame clones, and not every one. Among around 300,000 clones, around 90% were seen once, and the ten largest hold roughly 1.1%. Sequenced: PBMCs. The receptors here all came from a woman in her twenties or thirties in good health and CMV-seropositive.

The V call is TRBV7-2, the J call TRBJ1-2, with 8 bases fitting TRBD1. From germline, CDR1 is SGHTA and CDR2 FQGNSA. The CDR3 is made up of 14 amino acids. The trim removed 3 bases at V and 8 bases at J, leaving 8 bases unmatched. The CDR3 sequence is CASSLRDRNIGYTF. CDR3 DNA: TGTGCCAGCAGCTTGCGGGACAGGAATATCGGCTACACCTTC.

The gene calls are TRBV7-9 and TRBJ1-2; D is uncertain. CDR1 is SEHNR and CDR2 is FQNEAQ in the germline V gene (reference sequence). The length of the CDR3 is 15 residues. V lost 2 bases to trimming and J lost 3 bases, with 13 bases between them. The CDR3 nucleotides read TGTGCCAGCAGCTTAATAGAACGGGTGGACTATGGCTACACCTTC. This sequence encodes CASSLIERVDYGYTF.

This clone appeared once. This chain uses TRBV7-3 with TRBJ2-1; 10 nucleotides agree with TRBD2. The J segment lost 5 bases and the V segment lost 5 bases, leaving 3 bases of the junction unmatched. The length of the CDR3 is 14 residues. Germline lookup yields CDR1 SGHTA and CDR2 FQGTGA. The CDR3 reads CASSRTSGNNEQFF. CDR3 nucleotides: TGTGCCAGCAGCCGGACTAGCGGTAACAATGAGCAGTTCTTC.

The chain links TRBV12-5 to TRBJ2-1; 10 bases line up with TRBD1. Germline trimming cut 8 bases from V and 6 bases from J; bases unmatched to any gene: 7. Germline CDR1 is LGHNT and CDR2 is FRNRAP. The CDR3 extends over 14 amino acids. CDR3 nucleotides: TGTGCTAGTTCGAGACAGGGGGCTGGCAATGAGCAGTTCTTC. Translation gives CASSRQGAGNEQFF.

The CDR3 loop is CASIRGGLPYEQYF. The CDR3, as DNA: TGTGCCAGCATTAGGGGGGGTCTCCCATACGAGCAGTACTTC. V is TRBV2 and J is TRBJ2-7, with a tentative D call TRBD2 (7 bases). The CDR3 runs to 14 residues. Trimming left V 7 bases short and J 4 bases short, with 17 bases between. The germline CDR1 and CDR2 sequences are SNHLY and FYNNEI.

The CDR3 DNA follows: TGCGCCAGCAGCGAGGGGGCTTGGGACACTGAAGCTTTCTTT. This gives the protein CASSEGAWDTEAFF. V and J are TRBV5-1 and TRBJ1-1; TRBD1 matches at 7 bases. From germline, CDR1 is SGHRS and CDR2 YFSETQ. The CDR3 spans 14 residues. V gave up 4 bases and J gave up 3 bases; unmatched junction bases: 6.

This clone is a singleton in its sample. This sequence joins TRBV9 and TRBJ2-7; 8 bases agree with TRBD2. Germline CDR1 SGDLS, CDR2 YYNGEE. The CDR3 contains 15 residues. V shed 1 base, J shed 3 bases, and the junction held 6 bases outside the gene matches. CDR3 DNA: TGTGCCAGCAGCGTAACGAGCGGGAGTATCTACGAGCAGTACTTC. It encodes CASSVTSGSIYEQYF.

The CDR3 loop reads CASRPGLTNEQFF. The CDR3 DNA reads as TGTGCCAGCAGACCGGGACTCACCAATGAGCAGTTCTTC. This chain connects TRBV28 to TRBJ2-1, with a weak D call TRBD2 (6 bases). The CDR3 extends over 13 amino acids. Germline V gene data show CDR1 as MDHEN and CDR2 as SYDVKM. The ends were cut back, 6 bases at V and 6 bases at J, with 12 bases in the middle.

This sequence joins TRBV2 and TRBJ2-5; possible D gene TRBD2, 6 bases. The V end was cut by 8 bases, the J end by 0 bases, with 10 bases between. Germline CDR1 reads SNHLY; CDR2 reads FYNNEI. The CDR3 runs 13 residues. The CDR3 DNA reads TGTGCCAGCCCTCGGGAGAACCAAGAGACCCAGTACTTC. Residues: CASPRENQETQYF.

The chain uses TRBV7-2 and TRBJ2-2, with D tentatively TRBD1 or TRBD2 (6 bases each). Per the germline V gene, CDR1 is SGHTA and CDR2 is FQGNSA. The CDR3 is made up of 16 amino acids. V was shortened by 0 bases and J by 5 bases, with 13 bases between the two germline ends. The CDR3 DNA is TGTGCCAGCAGCTTAGCGCCGGGGGCCTCAACCGGGGAGCTGTTTTTT. It codes for CASSLAPGASTGELFF.

The CDR3, as DNA: TGTGCCAGCAGCCCCAGGTCGGGACAGGGATTATCGGAGCTGTTTTTT. Protein sequence: CASSPRSGQGLSELFF. V is TRBV9 and J is TRBJ2-2; 9 positions agree with TRBD1. This CDR3 has 16 amino acids. The V and J ends lost 4 bases and 10 bases, in that order; junction bases with no gene match: 14. Germline V gene lookup returns CDR1 SGDLS and CDR2 YYNGEE. The whole variable domain, remainder taken from reference TRBV9 and TRBJ2-2, is DSGVTQTPKHLITATGQRVTLRCSPRSGDLSVYWYQQSLDQGLQFLIQYYNGEERAKGNILERFSAQQFPDLHSELNLSSLELGDSALYFCASSPRSGQGLSELFFGEGSRLTVL.

The chain carries TRBV6-6 and TRBJ2-2; no reliable D call. CDR3 length: 13 residues. V shed 8 bases and J shed 4 bases, with 11 bases lying between them. The germline CDR1 and CDR2 sequences are MNHNY and SVGAGI (reference sequence). The CDR3 coding sequence is TGTGCCAGCGCCCAGGTCACCACCGGGGAGCTGTTTTTT. This encodes CASAQVTTGELFF.

This clone appeared a few times. The chain has TRBV18 and TRBJ1-1, with D unclear. The CDR3 loop spans 12 amino acids. Germline V gives CDR1 KGHSH, CDR2 LQKENI. Trimming took off 2 bases at V and 7 bases at J, with 8 bases between the two ends. The CDR3 loop reads CASSPWEVEAFF. The CDR3 nucleotides read TGTGCCAGCTCACCATGGGAGGTTGAAGCTTTCTTT.

V and J are TRBV5-1 and TRBJ1-1, with 8 bases that match TRBD1. The CDR3 covers 15 residues. Germline CDR1 is SGHRS and CDR2 is YFSETQ. V dropped 4 bases and J dropped 1; count of bases not matched to a gene: 6. In DNA, the CDR3 is TGCGCCAGCAGCCCAGGGGGCGCGAGGAACACTGAAGCTTTCTTT. Translated: CASSPGGARNTEAFF.

This clone was found once. J is TRBJ1-5 and V is TRBV30; tentatively, D is TRBD1 (5 bases). In germline, CDR1 is GTSNPN, CDR2 SVGIG (reference sequence). There are 14 residues in the CDR3. V gave up 4 bases and J gave up 3 bases, with 13 bases separating them. CDR3 sequence (DNA): TGTGCCTGGACCCCCTCAGGGAACAATCAGCCCCAGCATTTT. Protein: CAWTPSGNNQPQHF. The whole variable domain, remainder taken from reference TRBV30 and TRBJ1-5, is SQTIHQWPATLVQPVGSPLSLECTVEGTSNPNLYWYRQAAGRGLQLLFYSVGIGQISSEVPQNLSASRPQDRQFILSSKKLLLSDSGFYLCAWTPSGNNQPQHFGDGTRLSIL.

The chain links TRBV11-2 to TRBJ2-7; TRBD1 matches 9 bases. Per the germline V gene, CDR1 is SGHAT and CDR2 is FQNNGV. The V and J ends lost 4 bases and 3 bases, in that order; junction bases with no gene match: 4. The CDR3 consists of 14 residues. CDR3 residues: CASSSGQGNYEQYF. The CDR3 bases are TGTGCCAGCAGCTCTGGACAGGGGAACTACGAGCAGTACTTC.